The clone carrying this TCR beta chain was counted once. J gave up 0 bases and V 9 bases, and 14 bases lay outside the gene matches. The CDR3 totals 17 residues. Germline assignment: CDR1 LGHNA and CDR2 YNFKEQ. The sample comes from a study of CD8+CD57+ T cells in acquired aplastic anemia. Across the study: Mean yield of DNA from sorted CD4+ and CD8+ cells was roughly 3.2 ug.

Researchers used genomic DNA as the template to profile TCR beta VDJ and CDR3. TCRdb reanalysed the reads using MiXCR and keeps one entry per CDR3 protein. The sample contains 180,000 or so distinct CDR3 sequences, 48% of which appear only once. Patients selected for sequencing had displayed CD8+CD57+ cell expansion by flow cytometry. Patients were untreated when blood was sampled. The rearrangement joins TRBV4-2 to TRBJ2-3; 8 bases map to TRBD2. This clonotype originated in a human donor with aplastic anemia. Sequencing used sorted CD4+, CD8+, or CD8+CD57+ T cells (not recorded which) from PBMCs. This CDR3 is CASSVAGSSASTDTQYF. The CDR3 nucleotides read TGTGCCAGTTCGGTAGCGGGGTCTAGTGCTAGCACAGATACGCAGTATTTT.